This T cell receptor (beta chain) stems from a study of long-term antiretroviral therapy in people with HIV. Germline CDR1 LNHDA, CDR2 SQIVND (reference sequence). The length of the CDR3 is 14 residues. Trimming stripped 3 bases from V and 3 bases from J, with 9 bases between. An immunoSEQ assay, version v3.0, was performed at survey level. Each sample had sequencing targeting about 40,000-50,000 T-cell genomes. Sequencing used immunoSEQ multiplex PCR; TCRdb keeps in-frame clones, though not all of them. The sample yields 25,000 to 30,000 clones, over 80% seen once. Per donor, at least one pre-ART and at least two post-ART PBMC samples were obtained.

This TCR came from a man between 18 and 35 years old with HIV. The material sequenced was unsorted PBMCs, taken 0.4 years after starting antiretroviral therapy. The genes are TRBV19 and TRBJ1-5, with unresolved D. The DNA for the CDR3 is TGTGCCAGTAGTATCCCGGGAATCAATCAGCCCCAGCATTTT. This gives the protein CASSIPGINQPQHF.